Following are 29 T cell receptor beta chains from one sample sequenced in a study of cytomegalovirus exposure and HLA in healthy donors. The study ran its PCR with 60 Vbeta and 13 Jbeta primers. The data were produced by immunoSEQ multiplex PCR, yet TCRdb's version contains in-frame clones alone and is incomplete. The table lists 110,000 or so clones, around 73% of them singletons. Sequencing was carried out using PBMCs. The receptor set was obtained from a woman in her 30s in good health and CMV-seropositive.

This chain joins TRBV30 and TRBJ2-5; the match to TRBD1 covers 7 bases. The CDR3 length is 13 residues. Trimming cost V 4 bases and J 1 base; bases outside gene matches: 3. Per germline, CDR1 GTSNPN and CDR2 SVGIG (reference sequence). CDR3 bases: TGTGCCTGGAAAAGGGGGCCCCAAGAGACCCAGTACTTC. It translates to CAWKRGPQETQYF.

The chain recombines TRBV7-9 with TRBJ1-1; D is perhaps TRBD1 (6 bases). Germline V lookup: CDR1 SEHNR, CDR2 FQNEAQ (reference sequence). V was pared by 4 bases and J by 5 bases, with 14 bases between. This CDR3 has 14 amino acids. The CDR3 is CASSSTGRGTEAFF. In DNA, the CDR3 is TGTGCCAGCAGCTCCACGGGCAGGGGAACTGAAGCTTTCTTT.

This clone was picked up a small number of times. The V call is TRBV29-1, the J call TRBJ2-5; TRBD1 is a possible D gene (6 bases). The better agreement between TRBJ2-7 and the DNA end casts doubt on the J call. The CDR3 loop spans 11 amino acids. Germline lookup yields CDR1 SQVTM and CDR2 ANQGSEA. CDR3 sequence reads: CSVGGGYEQYF. The CDR3 DNA is TGCAGCGTTGGAGGGGGCTACGAGCAGTACTTC.

The chain couples TRBV6-5 to TRBJ1-2; D is uncertain. The CDR3 loop spans 15 amino acids. The ends were cut back, 0 bases at V and 0 bases at J, with 8 bases in the middle. Germline CDR1 MNHEY, CDR2 SVGAGI. The CDR3 DNA reads TGTGCCAGCAGTTACTCGGCAGATACTAACTATGGCTACACCTTC. Protein: CASSYSADTNYGYTF.

The genes are TRBV30 and TRBJ1-1, with a weak D call TRBD1 (5 bases). The germline V gene encodes CDR1 GTSNPN and CDR2 SVGIG (reference sequence). This CDR3 is built from 13 residues. V lost 0 bases, J lost 7 bases, and 12 bases lay in between. CDR3: CAWSVTIRDEAFF. CDR3 nucleotides: TGTGCCTGGAGTGTTACGATCAGGGATGAAGCTTTCTTT. Complete variable domain (other parts from reference TRBV30 and TRBJ1-1): SQTIHQWPATLVQPVGSPLSLECTVEGTSNPNLYWYRQAAGRGLQLLFYSVGIGQISSEVPQNLSASRPQDRQFILSSKKLLLSDSGFYLCAWSVTIRDEAFFGQGTRLTVV.

The chain has TRBV9 and TRBJ1-1; perhaps TRBD1 as D (6 bases). This CDR3 region has 18 residues. V dropped 3 bases and J dropped 0 bases, with 21 bases sitting between them. Germline assignment: CDR1 SGDLS and CDR2 YYNGEE. In nucleotides, the CDR3 is TGTGCCAGCAGCGAATACCGGGACAAAACCCCTATGAACACTGAAGCTTTCTTT. It is translated as CASSEYRDKTPMNTEAFF.

This clone was seen a handful of times. The V gene is TRBV9, the J gene TRBJ1-1; D gene ambiguous. The ends were cut back, 6 bases at V and 4 bases at J, with 16 bases in the middle. This CDR3 is built from 14 residues. The germline V gene encodes CDR1 SGDLS and CDR2 YYNGEE. The CDR3 sequence: CASTLTGVSTEAFF. In DNA, the CDR3 is TGTGCCAGCACCCTAACCGGGGTGAGCACTGAAGCTTTCTTT.

This clone came up a few times. The CDR3, as DNA: TGTGCCAGTAGTATAGGGCCGCAAGGAAACACCATATATTTT. Amino acid sequence: CASSIGPQGNTIYF. This chain uses TRBV19 with TRBJ1-3; D gene ambiguous. Per the germline V gene, CDR1 is LNHDA and CDR2 is SQIVND (reference sequence). V was clipped by 1 base and J by 4 bases, with 8 bases between them. The CDR3 totals 14 residues.

This clone has a single count. The chain uses TRBV19 and TRBJ2-5, with 9 bases matching TRBD1. Trimming took 4 bases from V and 5 from J; bases not matched to a gene: 2. The germline gives CDR1 LNHDA, CDR2 SQIVND (reference sequence). There are 13 residues in the CDR3. CDR3 loop: CASSSDRGETQYF. The CDR3 bases are TGTGCCAGTAGTAGCGACAGGGGGGAGACCCAGTACTTC.

The chain recombines TRBV28 with TRBJ2-7, with D possibly TRBD1 on 6 matching bases. The germline V gene encodes CDR1 MDHEN and CDR2 SYDVKM. The CDR3 consists of 15 residues. V lost 10 bases, J lost 6 bases, and 25 bases lay in between. In DNA, the CDR3 is TGTGCCACCAAAACCGTTAGGACAGCCTCTCGCGAGCAGTACTTC. It yields the protein CATKTVRTASREQYF.

The chain uses TRBV9 and TRBJ2-1; TRBD2 aligns across 9 bases. CDR1 SGDLS and CDR2 YYNGEE come from the germline V gene. This CDR3 comprises 17 residues. V was clipped by 1 base and J by 8 bases; unmatched bases: 13. The DNA for the CDR3 is TGTGCCAGCAGCGTATACCAGCGGGAGGTTAAGGGCTATGAGCAGTTCTTC. Amino acid sequence: CASSVYQREVKGYEQFF.

The chain couples TRBV13 to TRBJ1-5, with D possibly TRBD1 on 6 matching bases. This CDR3 has 14 residues. Germline V gene data show CDR1 as PRHDT and CDR2 as FYEKMQ (reference sequence). V gave up 5 bases and J gave up 5 bases, with 13 bases separating them. The CDR3 loop is CASSLTGSHQPQHF. Here the CDR3 DNA reads TGTGCCAGCAGCCTCACAGGGAGTCATCAGCCCCAGCATTTT.

This clone was observed once. V is TRBV15 and J is TRBJ1-4, with TRBD1 matching 7 bases. The trim removed 9 bases at V and 3 bases at J, leaving 7 bases unmatched. The CDR3 runs to 14 residues. In germline, CDR1 is LNHNV, CDR2 YYDKDF (reference sequence). In DNA form, the CDR3 reads TGTGCCACAAACAGGGGTTGGGCTAATGAAAAACTGTTTTTT. As protein: CATNRGWANEKLFF.

The chain employs TRBV5-6 and TRBJ2-5; 7 bases match TRBD2. CDR3 size: 17 residues. The ends lost 0 bases at V and 5 bases at J; junction bases unmatched: 13. Germline values: CDR1 SGHDT, CDR2 YYEEEE. DNA for the CDR3: TGTGCCAGCAGCTTGGCCTCGGGGGGACCTGGGCTTGAGACCCAGTACTTC. This translates into CASSLASGGPGLETQYF.

This chain joins TRBV29-1 and TRBJ2-5; 7 bases align to TRBD2. The junction had 13 bases not matched to a gene; V was cut back by 8 bases and J by 1 base. The CDR3 is made up of 15 amino acids. Germline CDR1 reads SQVTM; CDR2 reads ANQGSEA. CDR3 protein: CSHQMSGAFQETQYF. CDR3 in DNA: TGCAGCCATCAGATGAGCGGGGCGTTCCAAGAGACCCAGTACTTC.

This rearrangement joins TRBV4-1 to TRBJ1-2; 7 nucleotides agree with TRBD1. Germline CDR1 is MGHRA and CDR2 is YSYEKL. The CDR3 has 14 amino acids. V was pared by 2 bases and J by 5 bases, with 5 bases of the junction left unmatched. DNA for the CDR3: TGCGCCAGCAGCCAATCTGGACAGGTTTATGGCTACACCTTC. It codes for CASSQSGQVYGYTF.

The genes are TRBV6-5 and TRBJ2-7, with 10 positions matching TRBD2. Trimming took 6 bases from V and 4 from J; bases not matched to a gene: 9. CDR1 is MNHEY, CDR2 SVGAGI, per germline. This CDR3 spans 15 amino acids. In nucleotides, the CDR3 is TGTGCCAGCAGACAGACCGGGACTAGCGTTTACGAGCAGTACTTC. It encodes CASRQTGTSVYEQYF.

The CDR3 spells CASSLDLAGVSYEQYF. CDR3 coding DNA: TGTGCCAGCAGCTTGGATCTAGCGGGAGTTTCGTACGAGCAGTACTTC. The gene calls are TRBV5-6 and TRBJ2-7; 10 nucleotides align to TRBD2. CDR3 length equals 16 residues. The J segment lost 4 bases and the V segment lost 0 bases, leaving 7 bases of the junction unmatched. CDR1 SGHDT and CDR2 YYEEEE come from the germline V gene.

V gene TRBV9 combines with J gene TRBJ2-7; 9 nucleotides match TRBD1. The CDR3 sequence is 14 residues long. Trimming took 3 bases from V and 6 from J; bases not matched to a gene: 7. Germline values: CDR1 SGDLS, CDR2 YYNGEE. CDR3: CASSARDREAEQYF. CDR3 DNA sequence: TGTGCCAGCAGCGCCCGGGACAGGGAGGCCGAGCAGTACTTC.

The chain uses TRBV7-2 and TRBJ1-1, with a weak D call TRBD1 (5 bases). Looked up from germline, CDR1 is SGHTA and CDR2 is FQGNSA. The ends were cut back, 3 bases at V and 4 bases at J, with 12 bases in the middle. The CDR3 contains 14 residues. The CDR3 nucleotides are TGTGCCAGCAGCTTCTCGGTCGGGGGCACTGAAGCTTTCTTT. Translating gives CASSFSVGGTEAFF.

The chain uses TRBV11-2 and TRBJ1-2; the match to TRBD1 covers 7 bases. Germline-derived CDR1 and CDR2 are SGHAT and FQNNGV. J was trimmed by 3 bases and V by 4 bases; bases with no gene match: 11. This CDR3 region has 16 residues. The CDR3 DNA reads TGTGCCAGCAGCTCCCCCACAGGGGAAGATTACTATGGCTACACCTTC. It codes for CASSSPTGEDYYGYTF.

The rearrangement joins TRBV19 to TRBJ1-4; a possible D gene is TRBD1 (6 bases). The V and J ends lost 5 bases and 0 bases respectively, with 13 bases between them. This CDR3 is built from 16 residues. Germline-derived CDR1 and CDR2 are LNHDA and SQIVND (reference sequence). The CDR3 nucleotides read TGTGCCAGTAGTTCAGGACAGTATGCAACTAATGAAAAACTGTTTTTT. As protein: CASSSGQYATNEKLFF.

J is TRBJ2-2 and V is TRBV4-1; the D is unclear. The CDR3 extends over 14 amino acids. V was shortened by 4 bases and J by 7 bases, with 13 bases between the two germline ends. CDR1 is MGHRA, CDR2 YSYEKL, per germline. The CDR3 DNA follows: TGCGCCAGCAGCCCAATAGCCATTAACGGGGAGCTGTTTTTT. Residues: CASSPIAINGELFF.

This clone came up once. The sample holds other DNA sequences that translate to the same CDR3. This chain connects TRBV6-5 to TRBJ2-5, with D hard to call. V was cut by 5 bases and J by 1 base, with 8 bases left in between. Germline CDR1 reads MNHEY; CDR2 reads SVGAGI. The CDR3 is 13 amino acids. The CDR3 bases are TGTGCCAGCAGTCGAACAGTCCAAGAGACCCAGTACTTC. Protein product: CASSRTVQETQYF.

The chain joins TRBV14 to TRBJ1-1, with 7 bases fitting TRBD1. The CDR3 totals 15 residues. J lost 0 bases, V lost 4 bases, and 5 bases had no gene match. CDR1 is SGHDN, CDR2 FVKESK, per germline. CDR3: CASSPSQGMNTEAFF. In DNA, the CDR3 is TGTGCCAGCAGCCCTTCACAGGGGATGAACACTGAAGCTTTCTTT.

The chain uses TRBV2 and TRBJ1-2, with 7 bases that match TRBD1. The CDR3 consists of 14 residues. With 3 bases clipped from V and 3 bases from J, the junction kept 4 bases outside the gene matches. Germline V gene data show CDR1 as SNHLY and CDR2 as FYNNEI. This CDR3 is CASSEGRGDYGYTF. CDR3 in DNA: TGTGCCAGCAGTGAGGGCAGGGGGGACTATGGCTACACCTTC.

This chain links TRBV18 with TRBJ2-7, with 10 bases fitting TRBD1. This CDR3 is built from 14 residues. The germline CDR1 and CDR2 sequences are KGHSH and LQKENI. After removal of 6 bases from V and 3 bases from J, the junction contained 5 bases not matched to a gene. The CDR3 region is CASSARDRGYEQYF. The CDR3 nucleotides read TGTGCCAGCTCTGCTAGGGACAGGGGCTACGAGCAGTACTTC. The full variable domain, rest sourced from reference TRBV18 and TRBJ2-7, is NAGVMQNPRHLVRRRGQEARLRCSPMKGHSHVYWYRQLPEEGLKFMVYLQKENIIDESGMPKERFSAEFPKEGPSILRIQQVVRGDSAAYFCASSARDRGYEQYFGPGTRLTVT.

This chain uses TRBV13 with TRBJ2-3; 11 positions match TRBD2. CDR1 and CDR2 from the germline V gene are PRHDT and FYEKMQ (reference sequence). V gave up 5 bases and J gave up 6 bases; unmatched junction bases: 16. CDR3 length: 18 residues. The CDR3 nucleotides read TGTGCCAGCAGCCCCGGACTAGCGGGCCCAAGGACCACTGATACGCAGTATTTT. The encoded protein is CASSPGLAGPRTTDTQYF.

The V call is TRBV29-1, the J call TRBJ1-2; the D gene is possibly TRBD1 (6 bases). Germline CDR1 is SQVTM and CDR2 is ANQGSEA. V was clipped by 3 bases and J by 7 bases, with 12 bases between them. The CDR3 contains 12 residues. This chain's CDR3 is CSVEGGAPGYTF. The CDR3 DNA follows: TGCAGCGTTGAGGGGGGGGCGCCTGGCTACACCTTC. The full variable domain, completed using reference TRBV29-1 and TRBJ1-2, is SAVISQKPSRDICQRGTSLTIQCQVDSQVTMMFWYRQQPGQSLTLIATANQGSEATYESGFVIDKFPISRPNLTFSTLTVSNMSPEDSSIYLCSVEGGAPGYTFGSGTRLTVV.